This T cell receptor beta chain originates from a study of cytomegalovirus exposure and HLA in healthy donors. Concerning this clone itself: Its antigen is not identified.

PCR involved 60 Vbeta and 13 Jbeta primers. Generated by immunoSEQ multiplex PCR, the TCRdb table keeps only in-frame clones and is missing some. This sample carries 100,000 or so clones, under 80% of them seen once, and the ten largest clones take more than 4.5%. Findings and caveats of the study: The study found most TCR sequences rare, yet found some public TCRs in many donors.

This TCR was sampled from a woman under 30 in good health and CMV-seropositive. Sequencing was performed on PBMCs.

CDR3 nucleotide sequence: TGCGCCAGCAGCCAAGGTGGACTCTCCTACGAGCAGTACTTC. It specifies CASSQGGLSYEQYF. The genes are TRBV4-3 and TRBJ2-7, with a tentative D call TRBD2 (5 bases). The length of the CDR3 is 14 residues. V was trimmed by 1 base and J by 0 bases, leaving 7 bases between them. From germline, CDR1 is LGHNA and CDR2 YSLEER.